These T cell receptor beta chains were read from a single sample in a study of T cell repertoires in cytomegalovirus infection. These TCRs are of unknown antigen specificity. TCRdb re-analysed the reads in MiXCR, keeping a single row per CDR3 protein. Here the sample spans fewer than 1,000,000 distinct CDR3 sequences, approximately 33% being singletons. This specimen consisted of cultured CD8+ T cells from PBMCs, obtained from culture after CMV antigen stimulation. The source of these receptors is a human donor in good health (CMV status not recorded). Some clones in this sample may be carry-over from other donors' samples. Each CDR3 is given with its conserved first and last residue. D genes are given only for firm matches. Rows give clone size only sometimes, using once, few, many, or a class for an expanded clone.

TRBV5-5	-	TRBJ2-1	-	CASIPRDSGYEQFF	TGTGCCAGCATCCCGCGGGACAGTGGATACGAGCAGTTCTTC
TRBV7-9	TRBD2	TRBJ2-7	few	CASSSSGGNLYEQYF	TGTGCCAGCAGCTCCTCGGGGGGAAACTTGTACGAGCAGTACTTC
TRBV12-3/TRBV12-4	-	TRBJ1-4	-	CASSFDSEKLFF	TGTGCCAGCAGTTTTGATAGTGAAAAACTGTTTTTT
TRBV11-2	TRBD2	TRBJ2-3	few	CASSPTGLEATDTQYF	TGTGCCAGCAGCCCAACGGGACTAGAAGCCACAGATACGCAGTATTTT
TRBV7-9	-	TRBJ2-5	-	CASSLEGVQETQYF	TGTGCCAGCAGCTTAGAGGGGGTGCAAGAGACCCAGTACTTC
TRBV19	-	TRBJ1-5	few	CASSMVRDGSNQPQHF	TGTGCCAGTAGTATGGTTCGGGACGGTAGCAATCAGCCCCAGCATTTT
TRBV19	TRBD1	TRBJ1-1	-	CASGQGGRTEAFF	TGTGCCAGTGGACAAGGGGGCAGGACTGAAGCTTTCTTT
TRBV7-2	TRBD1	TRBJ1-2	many	CASSPFPGGSGYTF	TGTGCCAGCAGCCCCTTTCCAGGGGGTAGTGGCTACACCTTC
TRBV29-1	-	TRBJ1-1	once	CSVGQNEAFF	TGCAGCGTTGGCCAAAACGAAGCTTTCTTT
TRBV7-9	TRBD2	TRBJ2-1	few	CASSLEASGGANEQFF	TGTGCCAGCAGCTTAGAGGCCAGCGGGGGAGCTAATGAGCAGTTCTTC
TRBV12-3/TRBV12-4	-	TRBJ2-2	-	CASSLYDTGELFF	TGTGCCAGCAGTTTATACGACACCGGGGAGCTGTTTTTT
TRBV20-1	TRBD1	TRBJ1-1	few	CSARTGESNTEAFF	TGCAGTGCTAGGACAGGGGAATCGAACACTGAAGCTTTCTTT
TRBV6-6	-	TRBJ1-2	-	CASSGLDRRYYGYTF	TGTGCCAGCAGTGGGCTAGACAGGCGTTACTATGGCTACACCTTC
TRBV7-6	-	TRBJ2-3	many	CASSLYAGDTQYF	TGTGCCAGCAGCTTATACGCCGGAGATACGCAGTATTTT
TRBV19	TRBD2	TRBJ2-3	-	CASNFRLAGRDTQYF	TGTGCCAGTAACTTCCGACTAGCGGGTAGAGATACGCAGTATTTT
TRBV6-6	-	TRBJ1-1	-	CATQADTEAFF	TGTGCCACCCAAGCGGACACTGAAGCTTTCTTT
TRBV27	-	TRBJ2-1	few	CASTARNNEQFF	TGTGCCAGCACCGCGAGGAACAATGAGCAGTTCTTC
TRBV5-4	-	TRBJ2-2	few	CASWAGASDTGELFF	TGTGCCAGCTGGGCGGGGGCCTCGGACACCGGGGAGCTGTTTTTT
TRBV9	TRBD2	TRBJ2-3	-	CASMPGLAGLTDTQYF	TGTGCCAGCATGCCGGGACTAGCGGGACTCACAGATACGCAGTATTTT
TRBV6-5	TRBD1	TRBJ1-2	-	CASSYYPGGDGYTF	TGTGCCAGCAGTTATTACCCAGGGGGCGATGGCTACACCTTC
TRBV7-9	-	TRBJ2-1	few	CASSLASPYNEQFF	TGTGCCAGCAGCTTAGCGAGCCCATACAATGAGCAGTTCTTC
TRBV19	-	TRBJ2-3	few	CASIASGTDTQYF	TGTGCCAGTATAGCTAGCGGCACAGATACGCAGTATTTT
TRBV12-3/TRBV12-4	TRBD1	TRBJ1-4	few	CASRSGDSQSEKLFF	TGTGCCAGCAGATCGGGGGACAGCCAGTCTGAAAAACTGTTTTTT
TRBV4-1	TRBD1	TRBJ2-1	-	CASSPGTGPYNEQFF	TGCGCCAGCAGCCCTGGGACAGGCCCCTACAATGAGCAGTTCTTC
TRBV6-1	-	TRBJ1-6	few	CASTSGPGPLHF	TGTGCCAGCACCTCGGGGCCTGGCCCCCTCCACTTT
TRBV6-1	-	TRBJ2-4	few	CASSEAPGRGNIQYF	TGTGCCAGCAGTGAAGCCCCGGGTAGAGGAAACATTCAGTACTTC